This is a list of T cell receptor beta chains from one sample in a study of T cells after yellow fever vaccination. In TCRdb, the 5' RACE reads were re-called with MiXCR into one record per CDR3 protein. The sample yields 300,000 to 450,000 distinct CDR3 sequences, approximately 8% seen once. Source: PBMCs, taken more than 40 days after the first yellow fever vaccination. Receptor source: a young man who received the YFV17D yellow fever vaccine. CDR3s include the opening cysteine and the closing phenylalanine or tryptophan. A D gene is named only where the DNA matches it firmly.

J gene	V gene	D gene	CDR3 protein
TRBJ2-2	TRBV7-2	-	CASSRGIPGELFF
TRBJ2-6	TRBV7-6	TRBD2	CASSGLAGGSGANVLTF
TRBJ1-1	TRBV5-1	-	CASSLTVQTEAFF
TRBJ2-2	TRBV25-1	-	CASSERADAGGELFF
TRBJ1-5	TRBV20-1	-	CSARVAPGNQPQHF
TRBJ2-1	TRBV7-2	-	CASSLGGGPLFF
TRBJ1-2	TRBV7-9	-	CASSFRVLEGLGGYTF
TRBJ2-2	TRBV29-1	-	CSVAGGADTGELFF
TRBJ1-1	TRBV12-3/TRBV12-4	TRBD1	CASRNTQGSKAFF
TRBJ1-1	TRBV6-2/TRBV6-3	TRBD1	CASSYPDRDTEAFF
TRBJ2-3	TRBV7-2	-	CASSHPPMDTQYF
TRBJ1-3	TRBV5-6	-	CASGRTGGNTIYF
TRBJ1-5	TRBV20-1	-	CCARDSRAGPSQPQHF
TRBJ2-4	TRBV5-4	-	CASSFEGKNIQYF
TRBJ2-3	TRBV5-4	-	CASSSDISSTDTQYF
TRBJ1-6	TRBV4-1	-	CASSPSVSSYNSPLHF
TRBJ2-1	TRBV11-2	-	CASASDPSSYNEQFF
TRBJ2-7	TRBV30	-	CAWSADLGVREQYF
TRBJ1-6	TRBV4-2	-	CASSQGRTTEDSPLHF
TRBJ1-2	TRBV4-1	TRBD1	CASSPGGGGSNYGYTF
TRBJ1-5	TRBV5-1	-	CASSLGWQDQPQHF
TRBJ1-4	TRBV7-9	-	CASSLSVEKLFF
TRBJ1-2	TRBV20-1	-	CSASVRPYGYTF
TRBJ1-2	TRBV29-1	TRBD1	CSAGFRDRNPYGYTF
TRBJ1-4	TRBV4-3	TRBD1	CASSQPKGQADEKLFF
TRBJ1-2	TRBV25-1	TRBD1	CASSEGTAYGYTF
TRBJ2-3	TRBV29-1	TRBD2	CSVRPSGSVTPDTQYF
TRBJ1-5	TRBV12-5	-	CASVPGVLGNQPQHF
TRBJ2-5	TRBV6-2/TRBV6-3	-	CASSSVRETQYF
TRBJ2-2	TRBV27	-	CASSLSVSPITGELFF
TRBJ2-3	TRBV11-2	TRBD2	CASSLVAGGLDTQYF
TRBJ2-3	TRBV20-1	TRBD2	CCARETSGVSTDTQYF
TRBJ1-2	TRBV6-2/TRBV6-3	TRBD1	CASSYSIRGNYGYTF
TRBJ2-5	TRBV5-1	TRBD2	CASSQYRGLAVHQETQYF
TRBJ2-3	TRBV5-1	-	CASRAESTDTQYF
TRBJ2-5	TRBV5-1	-	CASAPRWARGVETQYF
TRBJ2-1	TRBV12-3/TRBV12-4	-	CASSFRVTYNEQFF
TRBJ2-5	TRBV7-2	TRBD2	CASSSRTSGGEETQYF
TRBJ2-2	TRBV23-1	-	CASSFSEGGLNTGELFF
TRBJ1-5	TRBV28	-	CASSHRLANQPQHF
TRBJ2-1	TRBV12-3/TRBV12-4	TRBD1	CASSPTGGISNEQFF
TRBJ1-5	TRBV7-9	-	CASSDGQHQPQHF
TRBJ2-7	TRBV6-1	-	CASSGAGRRYEQYF